This is a list of T cell receptor beta chains from one sample in a study of shared clonotypes between healthy human individuals. The assay was immunoSEQ multiplex PCR, and TCRdb's table has in-frame clones only and misses some. The repertoire holds over a million clones, more than 95% seen once, with roughly 1.1% in the top ten. Sequencing input: naive CD4+ T cells sorted from blood. Receptors originate from a man aged 30 to 45 in good health. CDR3s include the opening cysteine and the closing phenylalanine or tryptophan. D genes are given only for firm matches. Clone size, where shown, is once, few, many, or a class for clones that have expanded.

TRBJ1-4	.	.	TRBV5-4	CASSLDRGSTGGKLFF	TGTGCCAGCAGCTTGGACCGGGGATCAACTGGGGGAAAACTGTTTTTT
TRBJ2-1	.	TRBD2	TRBV18	CASSPSAVLAGVPNYNEQFF	TGTGCCAGCTCACCATCCGCTGTCTTAGCGGGAGTTCCCAATTACAATGAGCAGTTCTTC
TRBJ2-2	.	TRBD2	TRBV2	CASSESGGTPRGTGELFF	TGTGCCAGCAGTGAAAGCGGGGGGACTCCTCGGGGAACCGGGGAGCTGTTTTTT
TRBJ1-1	.	TRBD1	TRBV28	CASSFIDRGGNTEAFF	TGTGCCAGCAGTTTCATAGACAGGGGCGGGAACACTGAAGCTTTCTTT
TRBJ2-1	.	TRBD2	TRBV10-3	CAISGLAANNEQFF	TGTGCCATCAGTGGACTAGCGGCTAACAATGAGCAGTTCTTC
TRBJ2-1	.	TRBD1	TRBV5-1	CASSFRDRDYNEQFF	TGCGCCAGCAGCTTCAGGGACAGGGACTACAATGAGCAGTTCTTC
TRBJ1-1	.	TRBD1	TRBV19	CASRKRTGGGNTEAFF	TGTGCCAGTAGAAAGAGGACAGGGGGCGGCAACACTGAAGCTTTCTTT
TRBJ2-7	.	.	TRBV5-1	CASSLLRDGSYEQYF	TGCGCCAGCAGCTTGTTACGGGACGGTTCCTACGAGCAGTACTTC
TRBJ1-2	.	.	TRBV27	CASRGRDYGYTF	TGTGCCAGCAGAGGGAGGGACTATGGCTACACCTTC
TRBJ2-1	.	.	TRBV5-1	CASSSGWGNGMGEQFF	TGCGCCAGCAGCTCGGGGTGGGGAAACGGGATGGGTGAGCAGTTCTTC
TRBJ2-1	.	TRBD2	TRBV5-6	CASSLLGTSGKTYNEQFF	TGTGCCAGCAGCTTGCTTGGGACTAGCGGGAAGACCTACAATGAGCAGTTCTTC
TRBJ2-1	.	.	TRBV27	CASSLYGSRGNEQFF	TGTGCCAGCAGTTTATACGGGAGCCGAGGTAATGAGCAGTTCTTC
TRBJ1-3	.	.	TRBV11-2	CASSFPGRTGNTIYF	TGTGCCAGCAGCTTCCCGGGGCGGACTGGAAACACCATATATTTT
TRBJ1-2	once	TRBD1	TRBV9	CASSAAPGTGRINYGYTF	TGTGCCAGCAGCGCAGCGCCAGGGACAGGGCGTATTAACTATGGCTACACCTTC
TRBJ1-3	.	.	TRBV19	CASSQGNSGNTIYF	TGTGCCAGTAGCCAGGGGAATTCTGGAAACACCATATATTTT
TRBJ2-3	.	TRBD2	TRBV29-1	CSVLTSGRSDTQYF	TGCAGCGTCCTGACTAGCGGGAGGTCAGATACGCAGTATTTT
TRBJ1-1	once	TRBD1	TRBV2	CASSELTGGTEAFF	TGTGCCAGCAGTGAATTAACAGGGGGAACTGAAGCTTTCTTT
TRBJ2-1	.	.	TRBV28	CASSSVGGSYNEQFF	TGTGCCAGCAGTTCCGTTGGTGGCTCCTACAATGAGCAGTTCTTC
TRBJ2-7	few	.	TRBV29-1	CSVGALGPYEQYF	TGCAGCGTAGGGGCCCTTGGACCCTACGAGCAGTACTTC
TRBJ2-7	.	TRBD2	TRBV27	CASTLRYGTSGRPYEQYF	TGTGCCAGCACCCTGAGATATGGGACTAGCGGGCGACCTTACGAGCAGTACTTC
TRBJ1-4	.	TRBD1	TRBV6-1	CASFSRGHKLFF	TGTGCCAGCTTTTCCAGGGGGCATAAGCTGTTTTTT
TRBJ2-7	.	.	TRBV13	CASSLVLGSYEQYF	TGTGCCAGCAGCTTAGTGTTAGGAAGCTACGAGCAGTACTTC
TRBJ2-3	.	.	TRBV9	CASSARGATSTDTQYF	TGTGCCAGCAGCGCGAGGGGGGCCACCAGCACAGATACGCAGTATTTT
TRBJ2-5	.	.	TRBV4-3	CASSQDPQGQETQYF	TGCGCCAGCAGCCAAGATCCCCAGGGTCAAGAGACCCAGTACTTC
TRBJ2-1	.	TRBD2	TRBV9	CASSVPGLAYVHEQFF	TGTGCCAGCAGCGTTCCGGGACTAGCGTATGTACATGAGCAGTTCTTC
TRBJ2-2	.	TRBD1	TRBV19	CATFDRGNTGELFF	TGTGCCACCTTCGACAGGGGAAACACCGGGGAGCTGTTTTTT
TRBJ1-5	.	.	TRBV28	CASRTPGGNQPQHF	TGTGCCAGCAGAACTCCCGGGGGCAATCAGCCCCAGCATTTT
TRBJ2-2	once	TRBD2	TRBV5-4	CASSLTGGGTGELFF	TGTGCCAGCAGCTTGACGGGAGGGGGCACCGGGGAGCTGTTTTTT
TRBJ2-1	.	.	TRBV6-5	CASSYWTGAGEQFF	TGTGCCAGCAGTTACTGGACGGGGGCTGGTGAGCAGTTCTTC
TRBJ2-7	.	.	TRBV15	CATSRDRAGQGGSYEQYF	TGTGCCACCAGCAGAGACAGAGCCGGTCAGGGGGGGTCCTACGAGCAGTACTTC
TRBJ2-3	.	TRBD2	TRBV28	CASSLWGTSADTQYF	TGTGCCAGCAGTTTGTGGGGGACTAGCGCAGATACGCAGTATTTT
TRBJ1-2	once	.	TRBV6-5	CASRPSLDSGYTF	TGTGCCAGCAGGCCCTCCCTAGACAGTGGCTACACCTTC
TRBJ2-3	.	.	TRBV7-7	CASSSGGTDTQYF	TGTGCCAGCAGCTCCGGGGGCACAGATACGCAGTATTTT
TRBJ1-1	.	.	TRBV2	CASSDWAGREGNTEAFF	TGTGCCAGCAGTGATTGGGCTGGAAGGGAAGGGAACACTGAAGCTTTCTTT
TRBJ1-2	.	.	TRBV10-3	CAISESMTVYGYTF	TGTGCCATCAGTGAGTCAATGACAGTCTATGGCTACACCTTC
TRBJ2-7	.	TRBD2	TRBV6-1	CASSGWLAGSYEQYF	TGTGCCAGCAGTGGTTGGCTAGCGGGCTCCTACGAGCAGTACTTC
TRBJ1-2	.	.	TRBV5-1	CASSLDTRVSNYGYTF	TGCGCCAGCAGCTTGGATACCAGGGTATCCAACTATGGCTACACCTTC
TRBJ1-4	.	.	TRBV28	CASSLGSDRRATNEKLFF	TGTGCCAGCAGCCTCGGCTCTGACAGAAGGGCAACTAATGAAAAACTGTTTTTT
TRBJ2-1	.	.	TRBV7-9	CASSHYNRDHNEQFF	TGTGCCAGCAGCCATTATAATCGGGACCACAATGAGCAGTTCTTC
TRBJ2-2	.	TRBD2	TRBV7-3	CASSSTSGKYTGELFF	TGTGCCAGCAGTTCGACTAGCGGAAAATACACCGGGGAGCTGTTTTTT
TRBJ2-1	.	TRBD2	TRBV11-2	CASSSREGYLYEQFF	TGTGCCAGCAGCTCCCGGGAGGGCTATCTCTATGAGCAGTTCTTC
TRBJ1-1	.	.	TRBV10-2	CASSEARGWYTEAFF	TGCGCCAGCAGTGAGGCCAGGGGTTGGTACACTGAAGCTTTCTTT
TRBJ2-7	.	TRBD2	TRBV5-1	CASSWSGSHYEQYF	TGCGCCAGCAGCTGGAGCGGGAGCCACTACGAGCAGTACTTC
TRBJ2-7	.	TRBD2	TRBV5-4	CASSHSGTSGLHEQYF	TGTGCCAGCAGTCATTCCGGGACTAGCGGGTTACACGAGCAGTACTTC
TRBJ2-7	.	TRBD1	TRBV10-2	CASSFRTGQGAYEQYF	TGCGCCAGCAGTTTTCGCACGGGACAGGGGGCTTACGAGCAGTACTTC
TRBJ2-1	once	TRBD2	TRBV10-3	CAIKGGTSAYNEQFF	TGTGCCATCAAAGGGGGGACTAGCGCCTACAATGAGCAGTTCTTC
TRBJ2-7	once	.	TRBV7-6	CASSLAGPPIEQYF	TGTGCCAGCAGCTTAGCGGGACCCCCCATCGAGCAGTACTTC
TRBJ1-1	.	.	TRBV7-2	CASSLLLRNTEAFF	TGTGCCAGCAGCTTATTGCTGAGAAACACTGAAGCTTTCTTT
TRBJ1-3	.	.	TRBV28	CASGLQGSGNTIYF	TGTGCCAGCGGTCTACAGGGCTCTGGAAACACCATATATTTT
TRBJ2-1	.	.	TRBV7-9	CASSFWDRRLWSSYNEQFF	TGTGCCAGCAGCTTTTGGGACCGAAGGCTGTGGAGCTCCTACAATGAGCAGTTCTTC
TRBJ2-2	.	.	TRBV4-3	CASSQDSRGPGELFF	TGCGCCAGCAGCCAAGATAGTCGCGGCCCCGGGGAGCTGTTTTTT
TRBJ2-7	.	TRBD1	TRBV28	CASSSGQGGEQYF	TGTGCCAGCAGTTCGGGACAGGGTGGGGAGCAGTACTTC
TRBJ1-5	.	.	TRBV7-8	CASSLSRTDNQPQHF	TGTGCCAGCAGCTTATCCCGGACAGACAATCAGCCCCAGCATTTT
TRBJ2-5	.	TRBD2	TRBV7-2	CASSPGTSGQETQYF	TGTGCCAGCAGCCCGGGGACTAGCGGCCAAGAGACCCAGTACTTC
TRBJ1-4	.	.	TRBV18	CASSPRTGEKLFF	TGTGCCAGCTCACCACGTACCGGCGAAAAACTGTTTTTT
TRBJ2-1	.	TRBD2	TRBV5-1	CASSLRPSGSLSEQFF	TGCGCCAGCAGCCTGCGTCCTAGCGGGAGCTTATCTGAGCAGTTCTTC
TRBJ2-1	.	TRBD2	TRBV10-1	CASSEGRVAGYNEQFF	TGCGCCAGCAGTGAGGGTAGGGTAGCGGGATACAATGAGCAGTTCTTC
TRBJ2-1	.	.	TRBV9	CASSVGATNEQFF	TGTGCCAGCAGCGTAGGGGCTACTAATGAGCAGTTCTTC
TRBJ1-1	.	TRBD1	TRBV6-6	CASSYQDRRNKEAFF	TGTGCCAGCAGTTACCAGGACAGGCGAAACAAGGAAGCTTTCTTT